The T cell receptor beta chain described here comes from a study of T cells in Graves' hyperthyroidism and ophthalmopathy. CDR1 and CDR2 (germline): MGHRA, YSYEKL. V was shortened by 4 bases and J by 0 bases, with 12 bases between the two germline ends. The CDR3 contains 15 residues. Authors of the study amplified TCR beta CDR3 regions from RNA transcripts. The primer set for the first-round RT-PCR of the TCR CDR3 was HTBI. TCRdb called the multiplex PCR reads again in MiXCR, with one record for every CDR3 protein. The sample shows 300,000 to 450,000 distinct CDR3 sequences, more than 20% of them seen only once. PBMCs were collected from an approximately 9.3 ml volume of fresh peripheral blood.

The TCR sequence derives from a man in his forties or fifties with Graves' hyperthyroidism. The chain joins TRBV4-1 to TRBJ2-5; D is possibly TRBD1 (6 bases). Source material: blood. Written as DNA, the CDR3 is TGCGCCAGCAGCCGGAACAGGGCACACCAAGAGACCCAGTACTTC. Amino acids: CASSRNRAHQETQYF.